The 9 T cell receptor beta chains in this list originate from one sample, sequenced in a study of human CD8 memory T cell subsets. The term TPEX covered CCR7+ PD-1+ TIGIT+ early memory CD8+ T cells that had exhausted-like traits. Preparation of the TCR beta libraries relied on UMI-labeled 5' RACE. TCRdb re-called the 5' RACE reads; every CDR3 protein appears as one record, without DNA. The sample totals 9,500 to 12,000 distinct CDR3 sequences. The sample consisted of CD8+ T cells from PBMCs. These receptors came from a human donor in good health.

V and J are TRBV7-2 and TRBJ2-7; TCRdb gives TRBD2 as the D gene, but with no DNA this cannot be confirmed. Looked up from germline, CDR1 is SGHTA and CDR2 is FQGNSA. This CDR3 is 12 amino acids long. CDR3 loop: CASKREDFEQYF.

CDR3: CASSRDPQVYNSPLHF. The chain carries TRBV3-1 and TRBJ1-6; TCRdb's D call of TRBD1 is untestable without DNA. The CDR3 has 16 residues. Germline CDR1 and CDR2: LGHDT and YNNKEL (reference sequence).

V and J are TRBV20-1 and TRBJ1-1; TCRdb outputs TRBD1, but without DNA this stays unchecked. The CDR3 has 16 residues. The germline CDR1 and CDR2 sequences are DFQATT and SNEGSKA (reference sequence). The CDR3 spells CSALGPGTGVRTEAFF.

The chain recombines TRBV4-1 with TRBJ1-2. This CDR3 comprises 17 residues. Germline V lookup: CDR1 MGHRA, CDR2 YSYEKL. The CDR3 sequence: CASSQVTTTGSNYGYTF.

This chain connects TRBV7-9 to TRBJ1-2; TCRdb indicates TRBD1, and absent DNA this call remains unverified. The germline V gene has CDR1 SEHNR and CDR2 FQNEAQ (reference sequence). The CDR3 totals 14 residues. CDR3 sequence: CASSPPDGVPYYTF.

This chain connects TRBV7-9 to TRBJ1-4; TCRdb's D call of TRBD1 is untestable without DNA. The CDR3 spans 16 residues. Per germline, CDR1 SEHNR and CDR2 FQNEAQ (reference sequence). The CDR3: CASSQFTRETNEKLFF. Looking up the rest from reference TRBV7-9 and TRBJ1-4 gives the full variable domain: DTGVSQNPRHKITKRGQNVTFRCDPISEHNRLYWYRQTLGQGPEFLTYFQNEAQLEKSRLLSDRFSAERPKGSFSTLEIQRTEQGDSAMYLCASSQFTRETNEKLFFGSGTQLSVL.

V usage is TRBV28 and J usage is TRBJ2-3; TCRdb proposes TRBD2, but this gene call is untestable without DNA. Germline V CDR1 and CDR2: MDHEN, SYDVKM. This CDR3 contains 19 residues. The CDR3 region is CASSLFPYSSGSSTDTQYF.

The CDR3 sequence: CATSAENTEAFF. The V gene is TRBV15, the J gene TRBJ1-1. CDR1 and CDR2 from the germline V gene are LNHNV and YYDKDF (reference sequence). The CDR3 runs 12 residues.

The rearrangement joins TRBV12-3 or TRBV12-4 to TRBJ2-3; TCRdb indicates TRBD2, and absent DNA this call remains unverified. This CDR3 contains 18 residues. CDR3 region: CASRAGTSGGGDTDTQYF.